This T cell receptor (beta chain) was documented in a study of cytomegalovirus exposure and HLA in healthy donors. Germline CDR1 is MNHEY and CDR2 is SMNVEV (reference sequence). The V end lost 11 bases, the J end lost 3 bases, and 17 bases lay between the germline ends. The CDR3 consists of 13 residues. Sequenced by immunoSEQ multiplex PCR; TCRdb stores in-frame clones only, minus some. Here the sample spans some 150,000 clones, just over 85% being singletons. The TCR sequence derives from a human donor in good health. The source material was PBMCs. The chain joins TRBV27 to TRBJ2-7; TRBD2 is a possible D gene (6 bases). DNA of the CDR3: TGTGCCTGCGCTCGGGGGTTAAGCTACGAGCAGTACTTC. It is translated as CACARGLSYEQYF.